The clone carrying this T cell receptor beta chain was found a few times. A single record per CDR3 protein comes from TCRdb applying MiXCR to the RT-PCR reads. The sample lists roughly 650,000 distinct CDR3 sequences; around a sixth were seen once. CDR1 and CDR2 (germline): DFQATT, SNEGSKA (reference sequence). The junction had 10 bases not matched to a gene; V was cut back by 1 base and J by 1 base. The CDR3 length is 17 residues. This specimen comes from a study of response to subunit inactivated influenza vaccine. The rearrangement links TRBV20-1 to TRBJ2-3; 8 positions agree with TRBD2. The sample here was PBMCs from blood, taken less than 13 days after vaccination. This TCR was sampled from a middle-aged man who received an inactivated influenza vaccine. This CDR3 reads CSARGPSGRGGTDTQYF. CDR3 sequence (DNA): TGCAGTGCTAGAGGCCCCAGCGGGAGAGGCGGCACAGATACGCAGTATTTT.